This paragraph reports one T cell receptor beta chain. Its specificity is unknown. The data derive from a study of cytomegalovirus exposure and HLA in healthy donors. The PCR contained 60 Vbeta and 13 Jbeta primers. Using immunoSEQ multiplex PCR, the repertoire was profiled, and TCRdb retains in-frame clones only, with some absent. The data hold over 100,000 clones, with 77% observed a single time. Notes on the study in general: Other equally common chains were less clonally expanded than HLA-associated TCR beta chains, a later analysis showed.

This CDR3 contains 14 residues. The J segment lost 3 bases and the V segment lost 1 base, leaving 1 base of the junction unmatched. Germline CDR1 and CDR2: LGHNA and YSLEER. Sample: PBMCs. The TCR sequence derives from a man in his forties or fifties in good health and CMV-seropositive. The chain couples TRBV4-3 to TRBJ2-7; 9 nucleotides agree with TRBD1. The CDR3 DNA sequence: TGCGCCAGCAGCCAAGGGACAGGGGACTACGAGCAGTACTTC. This sequence encodes CASSQGTGDYEQYF.